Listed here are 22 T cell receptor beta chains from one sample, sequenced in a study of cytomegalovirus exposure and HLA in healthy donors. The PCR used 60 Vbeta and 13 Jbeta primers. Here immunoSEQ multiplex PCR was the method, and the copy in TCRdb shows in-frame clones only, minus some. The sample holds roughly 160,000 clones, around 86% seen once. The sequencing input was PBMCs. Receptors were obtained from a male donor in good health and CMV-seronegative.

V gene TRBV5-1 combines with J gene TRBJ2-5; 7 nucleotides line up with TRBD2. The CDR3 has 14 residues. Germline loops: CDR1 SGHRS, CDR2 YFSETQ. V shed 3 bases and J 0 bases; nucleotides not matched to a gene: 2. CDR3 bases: TGCGCCAGCAGCTGGGGGGGGGACCAAGAGACCCAGTACTTC. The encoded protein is CASSWGGDQETQYF.

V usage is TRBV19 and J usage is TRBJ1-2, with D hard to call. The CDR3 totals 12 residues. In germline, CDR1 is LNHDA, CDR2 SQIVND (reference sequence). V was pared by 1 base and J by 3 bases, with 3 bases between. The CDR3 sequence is CASSIGDYGYTF. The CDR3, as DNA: TGTGCCAGTAGTATAGGAGACTATGGCTACACCTTC.

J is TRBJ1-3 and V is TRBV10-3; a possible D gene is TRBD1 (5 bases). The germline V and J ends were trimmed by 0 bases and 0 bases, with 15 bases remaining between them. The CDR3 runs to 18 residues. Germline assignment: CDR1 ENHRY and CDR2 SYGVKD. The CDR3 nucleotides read TGTGCCATCAGTGAGTCGGCTCAGGGCCCAAGCTCTGGAAACACCATATATTTT. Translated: CAISESAQGPSSGNTIYF.

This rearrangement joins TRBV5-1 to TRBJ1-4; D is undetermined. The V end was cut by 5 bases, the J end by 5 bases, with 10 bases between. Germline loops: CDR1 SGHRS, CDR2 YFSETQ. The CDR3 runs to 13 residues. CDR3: CASRGGANEKLFF. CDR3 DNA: TGCGCCAGCAGAGGCGGAGCAAATGAAAAACTGTTTTTT.

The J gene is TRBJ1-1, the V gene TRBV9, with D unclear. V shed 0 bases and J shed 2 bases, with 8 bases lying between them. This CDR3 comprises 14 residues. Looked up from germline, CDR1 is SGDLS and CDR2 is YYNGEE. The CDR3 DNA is TGTGCCAGCAGCGTAGGCGGTACTAACACTGAAGCTTTCTTT. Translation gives CASSVGGTNTEAFF.

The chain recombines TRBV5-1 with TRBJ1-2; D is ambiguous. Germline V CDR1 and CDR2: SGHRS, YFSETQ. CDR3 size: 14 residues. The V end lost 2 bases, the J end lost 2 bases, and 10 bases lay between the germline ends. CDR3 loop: CASSLSQVNYGYTF. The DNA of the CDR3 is TGCGCCAGCAGCTTAAGTCAGGTCAACTATGGCTACACCTTC.

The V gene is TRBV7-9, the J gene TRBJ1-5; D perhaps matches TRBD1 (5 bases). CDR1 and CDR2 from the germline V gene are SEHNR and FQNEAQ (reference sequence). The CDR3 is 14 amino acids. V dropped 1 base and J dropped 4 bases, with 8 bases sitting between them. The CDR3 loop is CASSLEAGNQPQHF. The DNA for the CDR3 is TGTGCCAGCAGCTTAGAGGCAGGGAATCAGCCCCAGCATTTT.

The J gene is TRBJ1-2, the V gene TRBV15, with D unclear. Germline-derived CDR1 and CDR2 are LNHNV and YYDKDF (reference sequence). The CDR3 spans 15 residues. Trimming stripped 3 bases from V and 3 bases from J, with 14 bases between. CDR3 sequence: CATSSPRGYDYGYTF. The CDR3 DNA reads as TGTGCCACCAGCAGCCCCAGAGGGTATGACTATGGCTACACCTTC.

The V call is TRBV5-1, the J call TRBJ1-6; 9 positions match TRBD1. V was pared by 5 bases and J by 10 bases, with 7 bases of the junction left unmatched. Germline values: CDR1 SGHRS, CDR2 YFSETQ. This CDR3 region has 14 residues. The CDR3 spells CASRPGQGSSPLHF. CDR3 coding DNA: TGCGCCAGCAGACCTGGACAGGGGAGCTCACCCCTCCACTTT. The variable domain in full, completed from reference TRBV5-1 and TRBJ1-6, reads KAGVTQTPRYLIKTRGQQVTLSCSPISGHRSVSWYQQTPGQGLQFLFEYFSETQRNKGNFPGRFSGRQFSNSRSEMNVSTLELGDSALYLCASRPGQGSSPLHFGNGTRLTVT.

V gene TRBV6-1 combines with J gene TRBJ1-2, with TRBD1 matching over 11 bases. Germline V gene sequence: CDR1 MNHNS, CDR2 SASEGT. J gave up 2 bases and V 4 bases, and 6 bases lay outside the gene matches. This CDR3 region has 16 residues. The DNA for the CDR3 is TGTGCCAGCAGTGTCAGGACAGGGGGCGGAAACTATGGCTACACCTTC. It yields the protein CASSVRTGGGNYGYTF.

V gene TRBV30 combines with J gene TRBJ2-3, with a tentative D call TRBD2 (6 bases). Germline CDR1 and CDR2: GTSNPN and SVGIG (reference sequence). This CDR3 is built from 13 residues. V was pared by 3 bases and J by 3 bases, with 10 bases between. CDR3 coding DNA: TGTGCCTGGAGGGTCGGGGGTACAGATACGCAGTATTTT. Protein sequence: CAWRVGGTDTQYF.

CDR3 DNA sequence: TGTGCCAGCAGCTGGGGCGGGACAGGGACGCAGTATTTT. It is translated as CASSWGGTGTQYF. The V call is TRBV5-6, the J call TRBJ2-3; the match to TRBD1 covers 9 bases. Trimming at V came to 3 bases and at J to 9 bases, leaving 5 bases not matched to a gene. The CDR3 loop spans 13 amino acids. Germline V lookup: CDR1 SGHDT, CDR2 YYEEEE. The full variable domain, in which reference TRBV5-6 and TRBJ2-3 provide the parts outside the CDR3, is DAGVTQSPTHLIKTRGQQVTLRCSPKSGHDTVSWYQQALGQGPQFIFQYYEEEERQRGNFPDRFSGHQFPNYSSELNVNALLLGDSALYLCASSWGGTGTQYFGPGTRLTVL.

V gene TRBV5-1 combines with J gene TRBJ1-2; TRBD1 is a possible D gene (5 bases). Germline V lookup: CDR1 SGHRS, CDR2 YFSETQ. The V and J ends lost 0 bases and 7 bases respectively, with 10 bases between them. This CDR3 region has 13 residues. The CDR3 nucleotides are TGCGCCAGCAGCTTGGTGGGGCACGCTGGCTACACCTTC. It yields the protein CASSLVGHAGYTF.

The CDR3 spells CASSPSGSVGQPQHF. In DNA form, the CDR3 reads TGTGCCAGCTCACCTTCAGGGTCGGTCGGTCAGCCCCAGCATTTT. The chain uses TRBV18 and TRBJ1-5, with a tentative D call TRBD1 (5 bases). The CDR3 runs to 15 residues. Germline V gene data show CDR1 as KGHSH and CDR2 as LQKENI. V lost 3 bases and J 6 bases, leaving 15 bases between the germline ends.

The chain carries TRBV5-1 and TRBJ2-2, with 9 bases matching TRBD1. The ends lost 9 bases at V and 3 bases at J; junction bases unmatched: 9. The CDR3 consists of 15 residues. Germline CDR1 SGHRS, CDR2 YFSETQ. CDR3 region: CATKQGASDTGELFF. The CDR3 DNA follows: TGCGCCACTAAACAGGGGGCAAGCGACACCGGGGAGCTGTTTTTT.

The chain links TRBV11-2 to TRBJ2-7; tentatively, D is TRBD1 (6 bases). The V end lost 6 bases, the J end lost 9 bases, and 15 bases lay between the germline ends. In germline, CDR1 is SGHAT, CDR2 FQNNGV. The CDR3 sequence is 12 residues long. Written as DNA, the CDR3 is TGTGCCAGCAGAGTGGGGGACAAAACGCAGTACTTC. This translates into CASRVGDKTQYF.

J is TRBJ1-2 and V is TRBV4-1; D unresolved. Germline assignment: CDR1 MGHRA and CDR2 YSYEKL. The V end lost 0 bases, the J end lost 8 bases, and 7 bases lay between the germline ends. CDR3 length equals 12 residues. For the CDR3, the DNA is TGCGCCAGCAGCCAAGATTGGGCAGGCTACACCTTC. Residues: CASSQDWAGYTF.

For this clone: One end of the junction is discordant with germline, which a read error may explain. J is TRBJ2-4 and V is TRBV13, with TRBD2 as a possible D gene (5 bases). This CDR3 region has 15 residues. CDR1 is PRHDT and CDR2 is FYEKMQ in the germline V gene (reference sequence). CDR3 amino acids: CASSLKVLAKNSQYF. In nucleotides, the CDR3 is TGTGCCAGCAGCTTAAAAGTTCTAGCCAAAAACAGTCAGTACTTC.

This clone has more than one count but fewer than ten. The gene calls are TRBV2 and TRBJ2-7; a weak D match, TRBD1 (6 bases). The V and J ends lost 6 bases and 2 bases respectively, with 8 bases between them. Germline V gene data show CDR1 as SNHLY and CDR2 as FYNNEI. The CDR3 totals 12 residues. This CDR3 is CASRQGTYEQYF. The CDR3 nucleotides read TGTGCCAGCAGACAGGGCACCTACGAGCAGTACTTC.

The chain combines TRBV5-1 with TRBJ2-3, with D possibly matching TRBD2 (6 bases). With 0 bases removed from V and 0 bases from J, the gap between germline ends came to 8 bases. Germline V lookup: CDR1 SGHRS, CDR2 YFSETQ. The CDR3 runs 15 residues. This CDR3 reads CASSLEGTSTDTQYF. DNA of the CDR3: TGCGCCAGCAGCTTGGAGGGGACTAGCACAGATACGCAGTATTTT.

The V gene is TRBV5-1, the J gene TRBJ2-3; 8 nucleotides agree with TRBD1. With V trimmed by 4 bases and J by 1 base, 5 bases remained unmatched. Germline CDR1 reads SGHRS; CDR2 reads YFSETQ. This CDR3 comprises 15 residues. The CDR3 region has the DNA TGCGCCAGCAGCCTACCGGGACAGGGCACAGATACGCAGTATTTT. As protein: CASSLPGQGTDTQYF.

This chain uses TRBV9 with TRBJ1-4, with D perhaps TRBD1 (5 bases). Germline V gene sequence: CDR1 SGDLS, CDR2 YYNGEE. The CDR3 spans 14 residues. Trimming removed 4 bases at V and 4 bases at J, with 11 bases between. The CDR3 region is CASSPWGGNEKLFF. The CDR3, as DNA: TGTGCCAGCAGCCCCTGGGGGGGTAATGAAAAACTGTTTTTT. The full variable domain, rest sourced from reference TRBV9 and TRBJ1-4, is DSGVTQTPKHLITATGQRVTLRCSPRSGDLSVYWYQQSLDQGLQFLIQYYNGEERAKGNILERFSAQQFPDLHSELNLSSLELGDSALYFCASSPWGGNEKLFFGSGTQLSVL.